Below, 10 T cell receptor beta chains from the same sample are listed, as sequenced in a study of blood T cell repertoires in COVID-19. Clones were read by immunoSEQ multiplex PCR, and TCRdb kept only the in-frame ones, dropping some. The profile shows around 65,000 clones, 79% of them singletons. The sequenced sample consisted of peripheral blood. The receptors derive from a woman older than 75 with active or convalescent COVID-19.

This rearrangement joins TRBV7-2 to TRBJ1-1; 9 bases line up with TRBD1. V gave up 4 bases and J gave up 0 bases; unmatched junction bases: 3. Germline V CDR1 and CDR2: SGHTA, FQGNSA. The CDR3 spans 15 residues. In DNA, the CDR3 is TGTGCCAGCAGCTCAGGGACAGGGATGAACACTGAAGCTTTCTTT. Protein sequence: CASSSGTGMNTEAFF.

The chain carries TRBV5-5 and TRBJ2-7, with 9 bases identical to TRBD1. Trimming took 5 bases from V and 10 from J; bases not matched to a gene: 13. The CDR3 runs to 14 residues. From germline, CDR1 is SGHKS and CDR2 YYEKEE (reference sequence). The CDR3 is CASSFTPGQGSQYF. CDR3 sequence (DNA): TGTGCCAGCAGTTTTACACCGGGACAGGGCTCCCAGTACTTC.

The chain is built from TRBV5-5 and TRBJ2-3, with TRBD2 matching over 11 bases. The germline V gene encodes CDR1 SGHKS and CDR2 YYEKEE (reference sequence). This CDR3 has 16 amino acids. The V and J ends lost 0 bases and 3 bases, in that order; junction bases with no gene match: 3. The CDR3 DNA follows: TGTGCCAGCAGCTTGGGTAGCGGGGGGGAAACAGATACGCAGTATTTT. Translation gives CASSLGSGGETDTQYF.

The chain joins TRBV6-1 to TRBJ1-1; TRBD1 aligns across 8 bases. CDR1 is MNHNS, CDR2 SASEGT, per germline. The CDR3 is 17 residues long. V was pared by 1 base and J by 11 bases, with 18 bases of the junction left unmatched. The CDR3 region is CASSEGGWSRGQGEAFF. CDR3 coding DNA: TGTGCCAGCAGTGAAGGCGGATGGAGCAGGGGGCAAGGGGAGGCTTTCTTT.

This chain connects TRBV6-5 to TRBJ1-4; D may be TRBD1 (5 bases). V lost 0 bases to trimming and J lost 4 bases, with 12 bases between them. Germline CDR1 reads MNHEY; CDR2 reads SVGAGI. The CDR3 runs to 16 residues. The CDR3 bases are TGTGCCAGCAGTTACTCGGGGAGGGGCGATAATGAAAAACTGTTTTTT. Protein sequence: CASSYSGRGDNEKLFF.

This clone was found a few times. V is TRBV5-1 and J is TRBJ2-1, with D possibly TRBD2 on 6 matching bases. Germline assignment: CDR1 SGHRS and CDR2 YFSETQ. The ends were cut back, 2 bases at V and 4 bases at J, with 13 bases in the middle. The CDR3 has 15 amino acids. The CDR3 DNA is TGCGCCAGCAGCTTTGGGGGGTTCTTATACAATGAGCAGTTCTTC. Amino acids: CASSFGGFLYNEQFF.

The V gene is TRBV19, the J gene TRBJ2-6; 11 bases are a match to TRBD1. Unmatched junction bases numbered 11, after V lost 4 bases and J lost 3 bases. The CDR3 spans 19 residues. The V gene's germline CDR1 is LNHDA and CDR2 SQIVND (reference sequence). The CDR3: CASSTTPGQGGFGANVLTF. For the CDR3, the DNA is TGTGCCAGTAGTACGACGCCGGGACAGGGGGGATTTGGGGCCAACGTCCTGACTTTC.

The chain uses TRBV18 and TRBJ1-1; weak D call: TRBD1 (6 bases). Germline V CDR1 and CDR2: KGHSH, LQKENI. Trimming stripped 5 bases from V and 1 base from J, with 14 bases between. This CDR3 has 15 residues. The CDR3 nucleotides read TGTGCCAGCTCAGGACCGGGACAATCGAACACTGAAGCTTTCTTT. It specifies CASSGPGQSNTEAFF.

CDR3 DNA: TGCGCCAGCAGCAAGGGCGGGGGGCGAACCGGGGAGCTGTTTTTT. Protein product: CASSKGGGRTGELFF. The chain carries TRBV4-1 and TRBJ2-2; 8 bases line up with TRBD2. Germline lookup yields CDR1 MGHRA and CDR2 YSYEKL. The CDR3 loop spans 15 amino acids. The V and J ends lost 5 bases and 5 bases, in that order; junction bases with no gene match: 7.

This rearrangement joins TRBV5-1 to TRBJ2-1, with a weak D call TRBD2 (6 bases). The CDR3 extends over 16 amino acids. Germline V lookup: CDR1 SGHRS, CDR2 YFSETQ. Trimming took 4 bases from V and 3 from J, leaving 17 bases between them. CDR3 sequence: CASSTLGGSGYNEQFF. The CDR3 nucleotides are TGCGCCAGCAGCACTCTGGGAGGTAGCGGCTACAATGAGCAGTTCTTC. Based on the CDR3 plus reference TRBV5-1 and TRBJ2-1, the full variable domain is KAGVTQTPRYLIKTRGQQVTLSCSPISGHRSVSWYQQTPGQGLQFLFEYFSETQRNKGNFPGRFSGRQFSNSRSEMNVSTLELGDSALYLCASSTLGGSGYNEQFFGPGTRLTVL.